This TCR beta chain was sequenced in a study of T cell repertoires in cytomegalovirus infection. Study information: CMV epitopes used comprised recently identified HLA-C-restricted ones and well-studied HLA-B-restricted ones. Through public TCR beta signatures, both CMV infection and matching HLA type were indicated. Regarding the study as a whole: CMV carriers having the relevant HLA were flagged by cumulative public TCR beta family frequency.

CDR1 and CDR2 (germline): SGHVS, FNYEAQ. The CDR3 loop spans 14 amino acids. Trimming cost V 1 base and J 1 base, with 8 bases left between them. This clonotype was counted between two and nine times. Its antigen is undetermined. TCRdb redid the calling of the reads with MiXCR, one entry per CDR3 protein. The sample holds 140,000 to 150,000 distinct CDR3 sequences; around 32% are singletons and the top ten take around 50%. This sample comprised CD8+ T cells from cultured PBMCs, obtained from culture after CMV antigen stimulation. The chain employs TRBV7-6 and TRBJ2-7; D unresolved. This TCR was sampled from a human donor in good health (CMV status not recorded). Some clones in this sample may be carry-over from other donors' samples. CDR3 loop: CASSLDRGSYEQYF. CDR3 bases: TGTGCCAGCAGCTTAGACAGAGGATCCTACGAGCAGTACTTC.